The 25 T cell receptor beta chains below come from one sample, sequenced in a study of cytomegalovirus exposure and HLA in healthy donors. Both 60 Vbeta primers and 13 Jbeta primers went into the PCR. The repertoire was sequenced with immunoSEQ multiplex PCR; TCRdb's copy has only in-frame clones and lacks some. The sample yields 100,000 to 150,000 clones, about four fifths seen once. Sequenced: PBMCs. These receptors originate from a human donor in good health.

V and J are TRBV10-1 and TRBJ2-7; TRBD1 aligns across 7 bases. V gave up 3 bases and J gave up 2 bases; unmatched junction bases: 13. Germline V CDR1 and CDR2: WNHNN, SYGVQD (reference sequence). The CDR3 extends over 17 amino acids. As DNA, the CDR3 is TGCGCCAGCAGTGACCGCACCAGGGGGTCGCCCCCCTACGAGCAGTACTTC. This encodes CASSDRTRGSPPYEQYF.

V and J are TRBV6-5 and TRBJ2-2; 7 nucleotides agree with TRBD1. The J segment lost 2 bases and the V segment lost 7 bases, leaving 4 bases of the junction unmatched. Germline V gene sequence: CDR1 MNHEY, CDR2 SVGAGI. CDR3 size: 14 residues. The CDR3 nucleotides are TGTGCCAGCACCTGGGACAGAAACACCGGGGAGCTGTTTTTT. Encoded protein: CASTWDRNTGELFF.

In its sample, this clone was seen a few times. V usage is TRBV5-1 and J usage is TRBJ2-1; tentatively, D is TRBD1 (6 bases). Per germline, CDR1 SGHRS and CDR2 YFSETQ. The length of the CDR3 is 14 residues. The V end lost 3 bases, the J end lost 8 bases, and 15 bases lay between the germline ends. This CDR3 is CASSSTTGTHEQFF. CDR3 nucleotide sequence: TGCGCCAGCAGCTCCACGACAGGTACCCATGAGCAGTTCTTC.

The V call is TRBV19, the J call TRBJ1-1, with D unresolved. Trimming left V 2 bases short and J 4 bases short, with 8 bases between. Germline CDR1 reads LNHDA; CDR2 reads SQIVND (reference sequence). The CDR3 is made up of 13 amino acids. CDR3 DNA sequence: TGTGCCAGTAGTATAACAGTGGTCACTGAAGCTTTCTTT. It encodes CASSITVVTEAFF.

The rearrangement joins TRBV2 to TRBJ2-1; 8 bases match TRBD2. CDR1 SNHLY and CDR2 FYNNEI come from the germline V gene. Trimming cost V 4 bases and J 1 base; bases outside gene matches: 3. The CDR3 totals 15 residues. DNA for the CDR3: TGTGCCAGCAGTGGTGGCGGGGGGTCCTACAATGAGCAGTTCTTC. The encoded protein is CASSGGGGSYNEQFF.

J is TRBJ2-2 and V is TRBV7-9, with D possibly being TRBD1 (7 bases). Germline loops: CDR1 SEHNR, CDR2 FQNEAQ (reference sequence). V was trimmed by 5 bases and J by 5 bases, leaving 15 bases between them. CDR3 size: 15 residues. CDR3 nucleotide sequence: TGTGCCAGCAGCCCGGCCCAGGGGGGAACCGGGGAGCTGTTTTTT. This gives the protein CASSPAQGGTGELFF.

The V gene is TRBV7-9, the J gene TRBJ1-2, with TRBD1 matching over 10 bases. Germline V gives CDR1 SEHNR, CDR2 FQNEAQ (reference sequence). After removal of 2 bases from V and 4 bases from J, the junction contained 7 bases not matched to a gene. The CDR3 runs to 16 residues. The CDR3 here is CASSLPGQGPFYGYTF. As DNA, the CDR3 is TGTGCCAGCAGCTTACCGGGACAGGGGCCTTTCTATGGCTACACCTTC.

The chain uses TRBV11-2 and TRBJ2-1, with 7 positions matching TRBD1. The V gene's germline CDR1 is SGHAT and CDR2 FQNNGV. This CDR3 spans 16 amino acids. The trim removed 5 bases at V and 3 bases at J, leaving 10 bases unmatched. Written as DNA, the CDR3 is TGTGCCAGCAGCCAAAGTCCGGGACAGTTCTACAATGAGCAGTTCTTC. As protein: CASSQSPGQFYNEQFF.

In its sample, this clone was seen a few times. The chain joins TRBV5-1 to TRBJ1-1; possibly TRBD1 for D (6 bases). In germline, CDR1 is SGHRS, CDR2 YFSETQ. The CDR3 sequence is 14 residues long. V was clipped by 0 bases and J by 4 bases, with 10 bases between them. CDR3: CASSLAGVVTEAFF. CDR3 DNA: TGCGCCAGCAGCTTGGCAGGGGTGGTCACTGAAGCTTTCTTT.

V gene TRBV6-5 combines with J gene TRBJ2-7; D possibly corresponds to TRBD1 (5 bases). V shed 2 bases and J shed 1 base, with 9 bases lying between them. There are 14 residues in the CDR3. Per germline, CDR1 MNHEY and CDR2 SVGAGI. CDR3: CASSYRTTSYEQYF. The CDR3 DNA reads as TGTGCCAGCAGTTACAGGACAACTTCCTACGAGCAGTACTTC.

Of note for this clone: This sample also contains other DNA sequences that code for the same CDR3. The chain uses TRBV4-1 and TRBJ1-1; D possibly corresponds to TRBD1 (6 bases). The CDR3 has 14 amino acids. CDR1 MGHRA and CDR2 YSYEKL come from the germline V gene. V was trimmed by 5 bases and J by 5 bases, leaving 15 bases between them. CDR3 residues: CASSWGAGGTEAFF. DNA of the CDR3: TGCGCCAGCAGCTGGGGGGCGGGGGGGACTGAAGCTTTCTTT.

The V gene is TRBV7-2, the J gene TRBJ2-2, with no clear D. V lost 1 base and J lost 1, with 4 bases in between. This CDR3 spans 14 amino acids. The germline CDR1 and CDR2 sequences are SGHTA and FQGNSA. DNA of the CDR3: TGTGCCAGCAGCTTAGGACTGAACACCGGGGAGCTGTTTTTT. It translates to CASSLGLNTGELFF.

The rearrangement joins TRBV23-1 to TRBJ1-1, with D perhaps matching TRBD1 (5 bases). Being an ORF, TRBV23-1 has a function that is uncertain. Trimming cost V 3 bases and J 3 bases, with 11 bases left between them. This CDR3 is 14 amino acids long. CDR3: CASSHGGGDTEAFF. The CDR3 bases are TGCGCCAGCAGTCATGGGGGGGGTGACACTGAAGCTTTCTTT.

This chain connects TRBV29-1 to TRBJ1-2, with D unresolved. The CDR3 has 11 residues. V was shortened by 4 bases and J by 5 bases, with 8 bases between the two germline ends. The germline CDR1 and CDR2 sequences are SQVTM and ANQGSEA. This CDR3 is CSVGLHYGYTF. The CDR3 coding sequence is TGCAGCGTTGGACTACATTATGGCTACACCTTC. Using reference TRBV29-1 and TRBJ1-2 for the parts outside the CDR3, the full variable domain is SAVISQKPSRDICQRGTSLTIQCQVDSQVTMMFWYRQQPGQSLTLIATANQGSEATYESGFVIDKFPISRPNLTFSTLTVSNMSPEDSSIYLCSVGLHYGYTFGSGTRLTVV.

This clone was picked up a small number of times. The chain combines TRBV11-2 with TRBJ2-1, with D tentatively TRBD2 (5 bases). Germline lookup yields CDR1 SGHAT and CDR2 FQNNGV. V lost 2 bases, J lost 7 bases, and 12 bases lay in between. The CDR3 consists of 14 residues. CDR3: CASSLMDSSNEQFF. The DNA for the CDR3 is TGTGCCAGCAGCTTAATGGACTCTTCGAATGAGCAGTTCTTC.

The J gene is TRBJ1-2, the V gene TRBV6-5; no clear D. V was trimmed by 4 bases and J by 5 bases, leaving 14 bases between them. The CDR3 loop spans 14 amino acids. Germline CDR1 is MNHEY and CDR2 is SVGAGI. In nucleotides, the CDR3 is TGTGCCAGCAGTTCCCGGGCCCGGGGTTATGGCTACACCTTC. Translating it yields CASSSRARGYGYTF.

The chain recombines TRBV28 with TRBJ2-3; D unclear. The CDR3 covers 14 residues. V gave up 5 bases and J gave up 2 bases, with 11 bases separating them. The germline V gene encodes CDR1 MDHEN and CDR2 SYDVKM. The chain's CDR3 is CASSLPTVTDTQYF. In DNA, the CDR3 is TGTGCCAGCAGTCTCCCGACTGTCACAGATACGCAGTATTTT.

This rearrangement joins TRBV19 to TRBJ1-1, with D perhaps matching TRBD1 (5 bases). Germline lookup yields CDR1 LNHDA and CDR2 SQIVND (reference sequence). Trimming stripped 3 bases from V and 8 bases from J, with 10 bases between. The CDR3 covers 12 residues. CDR3 DNA: TGTGCCAGTAGTATTTGGAGGGACGAAGCTTTCTTT. Residues: CASSIWRDEAFF. The full variable domain, in which reference TRBV19 and TRBJ1-1 provide the parts outside the CDR3, is DGGITQSPKYLFRKEGQNVTLSCEQNLNHDAMYWYRQDPGQGLRLIYYSQIVNDFQKGDIAEGYSVSREKKESFPLTVTSAQKNPTAFYLCASSIWRDEAFFGQGTRLTVV.

To note about this clone: In the same sample, other DNA sequences code for this CDR3. V gene TRBV19 combines with J gene TRBJ2-7; 7 bases fit TRBD2. V was pared by 6 bases and J by 4 bases, with 3 bases of the junction left unmatched. The CDR3 has 12 amino acids. Per the germline V gene, CDR1 is LNHDA and CDR2 is SQIVND (reference sequence). The CDR3 region is CASSTGGYEQYF. CDR3 coding DNA: TGTGCCAGTAGCACGGGGGGTTACGAGCAGTACTTC.

This sequence joins TRBV14 and TRBJ1-2, with D hard to call. This CDR3 contains 15 residues. The V gene's germline CDR1 is SGHDN and CDR2 FVKESK. Trimming left V 0 bases short and J 4 bases short, with 12 bases between. In DNA form, the CDR3 reads TGTGCCAGCAGCCAAGAAGTGGCAGTTCCCTATGGCTACACCTTC. Its protein product is CASSQEVAVPYGYTF.

The rearrangement uses TRBV7-9 and TRBJ2-1; maybe TRBD2 (5 bases). Germline CDR1 is SEHNR and CDR2 is FQNEAQ (reference sequence). Trimming took 1 base from V and 9 from J, leaving 13 bases between them. The CDR3 is 14 amino acids. CDR3 nucleotide sequence: TGTGCCAGCAGCTTAGTGGCAGGACTCGGTGAGCAGTTCTTC. It yields the protein CASSLVAGLGEQFF.

This chain joins TRBV9 and TRBJ2-1; D gene unclear. The CDR3 runs 14 residues. From germline, CDR1 is SGDLS and CDR2 YYNGEE. V gave up 0 bases and J gave up 2 bases, with 6 bases separating them. The CDR3 here is CASSVGATYNEQFF. The CDR3 DNA reads as TGTGCCAGCAGCGTAGGGGCCACCTACAATGAGCAGTTCTTC.

V usage is TRBV9 and J usage is TRBJ2-3; 14 nucleotides align to TRBD2. The length of the CDR3 is 16 residues. Germline V gene data show CDR1 as SGDLS and CDR2 as YYNGEE. J lost 2 bases, V lost 4 bases, and 3 bases had no gene match. CDR3 protein: CASSLGLAGVTDTQYF. For the CDR3, the DNA is TGTGCCAGCAGCCTGGGACTAGCGGGGGTCACAGATACGCAGTATTTT.

This sequence joins TRBV6-6 and TRBJ2-7, with TRBD2 matching over 7 bases. The CDR3 is 15 amino acids. CDR1 MNHNY and CDR2 SVGAGI come from the germline V gene (reference sequence). V dropped 2 bases and J dropped 0; count of bases not matched to a gene: 4. As DNA, the CDR3 is TGTGCCAGCAGTTACGCGGGGGTGAGCTCCTACGAGCAGTACTTC. Its protein product is CASSYAGVSSYEQYF.

This clone has a single count. The gene calls are TRBV6-1 and TRBJ2-5; 10 bases match TRBD1. J was trimmed by 0 bases and V by 8 bases; bases with no gene match: 6. Germline V lookup: CDR1 MNHNS, CDR2 SASEGT. This CDR3 region has 15 residues. The CDR3 loop is CASDDRGLYQETQYF. CDR3 nucleotides: TGTGCCAGCGACGACAGGGGGCTGTACCAAGAGACCCAGTACTTC.